These T cell receptor beta chains were read from a single sample in a study of CD4 T cells in relation to SARS-CoV-2 and coronaviruses. Clones were read by immunoSEQ multiplex PCR, and TCRdb kept only the in-frame ones, dropping some. The sample includes some 45,000 clones, around 79% seen only once; the top ten take approximately 1.5%. These TCRs are of unknown antigen specificity. The sequenced material came from naive CD4+ T cells from PBMCs, cultured in vitro. The origin of the receptors is an adult with COVID-19. CDR3s include the opening cysteine and the closing phenylalanine or tryptophan. A D gene is named only where the DNA matches it firmly.

j_call: TRBJ2-7
v_call: TRBV7-9
d_call: TRBD2
cdr3_aa: CASSLGTSGSIYEQYF
cdr3_nt: TGTGCCAGCAGCTTAGGTACTAGCGGATCGATCTACGAGCAGTACTTC

j_call: TRBJ1-2
v_call: TRBV28
d_call: -
cdr3_aa: CASSLNQGRGYTF
cdr3_nt: TGTGCCAGCAGTTTGAATCAGGGCCGTGGCTACACCTTC

j_call: TRBJ2-1
v_call: TRBV30
d_call: -
cdr3_aa: CAWSRSPTFYYNEQFF
cdr3_nt: TGTGCCTGGAGCCGCTCACCGACCTTTTATTACAATGAGCAGTTCTTC

j_call: TRBJ2-7
v_call: TRBV9
d_call: TRBD1
cdr3_aa: CASSPRTGGSYEQYF
cdr3_nt: TGTGCCAGCAGCCCGCGGACAGGGGGATCCTACGAGCAGTACTTC

j_call: TRBJ2-1
v_call: TRBV10-3
d_call: TRBD2
cdr3_aa: CAISRTSGSPVGNEQFF
cdr3_nt: TGTGCCATCAGTAGGACTAGCGGGAGCCCCGTGGGCAATGAGCAGTTCTTC

j_call: TRBJ2-2
v_call: TRBV18
d_call: -
cdr3_aa: CASSQGTGPNTGELFF
cdr3_nt: TGTGCCAGCTCGCAGGGGACGGGCCCGAACACCGGGGAGCTGTTTTTT

j_call: TRBJ2-1
v_call: TRBV28
d_call: TRBD2
cdr3_aa: CASSLWRVLLAGAALNEQFF
cdr3_nt: TGTGCCAGCAGTTTATGGCGGGTCCTGCTAGCGGGAGCCGCTCTCAATGAGCAGTTCTTC

j_call: TRBJ1-5
v_call: TRBV19
d_call: TRBD1
cdr3_aa: CASSISWDRDNQPQHF
cdr3_nt: TGTGCCAGTAGTATTTCCTGGGACAGGGATAATCAGCCCCAGCATTTT

j_call: TRBJ2-7
v_call: TRBV28
d_call: -
cdr3_aa: CASSEHLGDEQYF
cdr3_nt: TGTGCCAGCAGTGAACATCTTGGGGACGAGCAGTACTTC

j_call: TRBJ2-7
v_call: TRBV4-3
d_call: -
cdr3_aa: CASSRTDSSYEQYF
cdr3_nt: TGCGCCAGCAGCCGGACAGACAGCTCCTACGAGCAGTACTTC

j_call: TRBJ2-2
v_call: TRBV4-1
d_call: -
cdr3_aa: CASSQDDGSLELFF
cdr3_nt: TGCGCCAGCAGCCAAGATGACGGTAGCCTGGAGCTGTTTTTT

j_call: TRBJ1-6
v_call: TRBV20-1
d_call: -
cdr3_aa: CSASFGGAGNSPLHF
cdr3_nt: TGCAGTGCTAGTTTCGGGGGCGCTGGCAATTCACCCCTCCACTTT

j_call: TRBJ2-5
v_call: TRBV4-1
d_call: -
cdr3_aa: CASSRLQEATGAGTQYF
cdr3_nt: TGCGCCAGCAGCCGCCTCCAGGAGGCTACGGGAGCGGGGACCCAGTACTTC

j_call: TRBJ2-3
v_call: TRBV19
d_call: TRBD1
cdr3_aa: CASRPDRATDTQYF
cdr3_nt: TGTGCCAGTAGACCGGACAGGGCCACAGATACGCAGTATTTT

j_call: TRBJ2-6
v_call: TRBV19
d_call: -
cdr3_aa: CASTGAGANVLTF
cdr3_nt: TGTGCCAGTACAGGGGCTGGGGCCAACGTCCTGACTTTC

j_call: TRBJ2-1
v_call: TRBV6-2/TRBV6-3
d_call: TRBD1
cdr3_aa: CASSRQGADEQFF
cdr3_nt: TGTGCCAGCAGCAGACAGGGGGCGGATGAGCAGTTCTTC

j_call: TRBJ1-3
v_call: TRBV28
d_call: -
cdr3_aa: CASSLPSGNTIYF
cdr3_nt: TGTGCCAGCAGTTTACCCTCTGGAAACACCATATATTTT

j_call: TRBJ1-1
v_call: TRBV4-1
d_call: -
cdr3_aa: CASSQVARLRETEAFF
cdr3_nt: TGCGCCAGCAGCCAGGTAGCAAGACTCCGTGAGACTGAAGCTTTCTTT

j_call: TRBJ2-3
v_call: TRBV28
d_call: TRBD2
cdr3_aa: CASSSLASGRSDTQYF
cdr3_nt: TGTGCCAGCAGTTCTCTGGCTAGCGGGAGGTCGGATACGCAGTATTTT

j_call: TRBJ1-2
v_call: TRBV24-1
d_call: TRBD1
cdr3_aa: CATSDLPNGTGGYGYTF
cdr3_nt: TGTGCCACCAGTGATTTGCCAAACGGGACAGGGGGCTATGGCTACACCTTC

j_call: TRBJ1-2
v_call: TRBV28
d_call: -
cdr3_aa: CASSFTGPYGYTF
cdr3_nt: TGTGCCAGCAGTTTCACAGGGCCCTATGGCTACACCTTC

j_call: TRBJ1-6
v_call: TRBV4-1
d_call: -
cdr3_aa: CASSQDRNFFFPLHF
cdr3_nt: TGTGCCAGCAGCCAAGATAGGAACTTCTTCTTCCCCCTCCACTTT